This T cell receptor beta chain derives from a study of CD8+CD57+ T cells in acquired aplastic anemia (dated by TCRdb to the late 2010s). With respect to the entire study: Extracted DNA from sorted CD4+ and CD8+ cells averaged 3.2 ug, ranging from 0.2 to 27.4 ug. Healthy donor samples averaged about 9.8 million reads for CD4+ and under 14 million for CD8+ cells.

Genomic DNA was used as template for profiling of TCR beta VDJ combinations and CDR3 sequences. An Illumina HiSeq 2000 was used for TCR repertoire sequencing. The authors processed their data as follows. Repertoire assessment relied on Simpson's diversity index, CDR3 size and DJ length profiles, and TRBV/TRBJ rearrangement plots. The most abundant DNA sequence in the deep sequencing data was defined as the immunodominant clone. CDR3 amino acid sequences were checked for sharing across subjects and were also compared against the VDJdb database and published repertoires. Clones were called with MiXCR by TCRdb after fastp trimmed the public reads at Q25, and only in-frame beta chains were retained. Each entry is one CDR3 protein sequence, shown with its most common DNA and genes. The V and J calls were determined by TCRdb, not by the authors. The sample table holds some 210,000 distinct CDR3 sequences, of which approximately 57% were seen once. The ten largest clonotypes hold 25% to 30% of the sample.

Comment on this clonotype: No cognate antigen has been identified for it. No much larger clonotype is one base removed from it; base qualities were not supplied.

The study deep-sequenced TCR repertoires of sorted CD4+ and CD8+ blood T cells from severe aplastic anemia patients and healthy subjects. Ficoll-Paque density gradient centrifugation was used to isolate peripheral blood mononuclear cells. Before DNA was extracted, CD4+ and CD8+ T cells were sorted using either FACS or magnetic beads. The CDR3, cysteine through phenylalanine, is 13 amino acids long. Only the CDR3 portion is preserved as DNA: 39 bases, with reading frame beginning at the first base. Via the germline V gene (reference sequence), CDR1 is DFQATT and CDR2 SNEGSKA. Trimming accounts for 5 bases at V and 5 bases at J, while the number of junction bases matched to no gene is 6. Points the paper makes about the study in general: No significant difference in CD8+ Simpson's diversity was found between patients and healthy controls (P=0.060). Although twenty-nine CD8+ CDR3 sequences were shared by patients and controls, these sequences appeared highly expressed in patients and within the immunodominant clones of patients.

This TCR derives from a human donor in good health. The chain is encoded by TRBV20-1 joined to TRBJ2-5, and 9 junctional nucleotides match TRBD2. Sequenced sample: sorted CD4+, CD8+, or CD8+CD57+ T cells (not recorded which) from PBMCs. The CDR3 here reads CSADRGLAETQYF. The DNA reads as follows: TGCAGTGCTGACCGTGGACTAGCGGAGACCCAGTACTTC.